The clone carrying this TCR beta chain was counted at least ten times. TCRdb fed the 5' RACE reads into MiXCR, producing one record per CDR3 protein. The table lists 66,000 or so distinct CDR3 sequences, 10% to 11% of them singletons. CDR1 is SGHAT, CDR2 FQNNGV, per germline. This CDR3 contains 13 residues. V was pared by 5 bases and J by 5 bases, with 10 bases between. This record belongs to a study of early T cells in non-severe SARS-CoV-2 infection. The chain recombines TRBV11-2 with TRBJ1-5; no firm D call. The TCR comes from an adult who was a healthcare worker with PCR-confirmed SARS-CoV-2 infection or an uninfected control (not recorded which). What was sequenced was whole blood. CDR3 DNA sequence: TGTGCCAGCAGCCGTGACCCGGATCAGCCCCAGCATTTT. This gives the protein CASSRDPDQPQHF. Using reference TRBV11-2 and TRBJ1-5 for the parts outside the CDR3, the full variable domain is EAGVAQSPRYKIIEKRQSVAFWCNPISGHATLYWYQQILGQGPKLLIQFQNNGVVDDSQLPKDRFSAERLKGVDSTLKIQPAKLEDSAVYLCASSRDPDQPQHFGDGTRLSIL.